This T cell receptor beta chain was observed in a study of blood T cell repertoires in COVID-19. Study processing details: Reference gene primers were amplified, and this amplification served to estimate nucleated cell counts. The assay was immunoSEQ multiplex PCR, and TCRdb's table has in-frame clones only and misses some. V and J calls and clone size are as listed in that table; D and trimming were resolved from the DNA. In the table there are about 200,000 clones, about 85% of which are singletons. The germline gives CDR1 MNHNS, CDR2 SASEGT. V lost 5 bases and J 4 bases, leaving 20 bases between the germline ends. The CDR3 covers 16 residues.

Material for sequencing was peripheral blood. The sequence derives from a man in his sixties with COVID-19, enrolled during active disease. The chain is built from TRBV6-1 and TRBJ1-1; possibly TRBD1 for D (6 bases). The CDR3 protein is CASSQGTGLWGTEAFF. The CDR3 region has the DNA TGTGCCAGCAGTCAAGGAACAGGGCTCTGGGGCACTGAAGCTTTCTTT.